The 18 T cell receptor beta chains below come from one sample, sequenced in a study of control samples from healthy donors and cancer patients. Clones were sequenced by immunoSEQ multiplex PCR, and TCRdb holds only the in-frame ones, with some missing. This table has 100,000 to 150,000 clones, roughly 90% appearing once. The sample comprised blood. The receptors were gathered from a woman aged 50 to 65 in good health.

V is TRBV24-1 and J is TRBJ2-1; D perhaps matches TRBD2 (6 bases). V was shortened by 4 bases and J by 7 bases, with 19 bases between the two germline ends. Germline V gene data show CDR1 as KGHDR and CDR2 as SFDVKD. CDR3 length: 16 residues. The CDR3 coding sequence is TGTGCCACCAGTGAAACTATGAGCGGGTCGAGGAATGAGCAGTTCTTC. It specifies CATSETMSGSRNEQFF.

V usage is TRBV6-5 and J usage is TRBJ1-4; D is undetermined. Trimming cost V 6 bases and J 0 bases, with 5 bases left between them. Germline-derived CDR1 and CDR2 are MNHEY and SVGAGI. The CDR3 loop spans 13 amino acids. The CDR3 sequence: CASRVPTNEKLFF. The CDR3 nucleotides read TGTGCCAGCAGGGTTCCAACTAATGAAAAACTGTTTTTT.

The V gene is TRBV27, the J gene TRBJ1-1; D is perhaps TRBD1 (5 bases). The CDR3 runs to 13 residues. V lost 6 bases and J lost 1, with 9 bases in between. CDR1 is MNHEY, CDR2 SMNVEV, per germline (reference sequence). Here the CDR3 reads CASSHGTNTEAFF. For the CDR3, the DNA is TGTGCCAGCAGCCATGGGACGAACACTGAAGCTTTCTTT.

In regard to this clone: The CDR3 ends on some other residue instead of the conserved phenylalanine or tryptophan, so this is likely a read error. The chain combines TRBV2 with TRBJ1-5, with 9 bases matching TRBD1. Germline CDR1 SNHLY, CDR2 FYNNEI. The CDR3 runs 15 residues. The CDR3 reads CASSETTGGIQPQHL. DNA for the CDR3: TGTGCCAGCAGTGAAACAACAGGGGGCATTCAGCCTCAGCATCTT.

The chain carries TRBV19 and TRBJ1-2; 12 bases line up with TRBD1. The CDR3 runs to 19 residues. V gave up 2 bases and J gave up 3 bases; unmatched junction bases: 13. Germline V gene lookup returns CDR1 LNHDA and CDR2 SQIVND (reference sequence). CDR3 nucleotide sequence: TGTGCCAGTAGTATAATAAGTTGGGACAGGGGGCGCATAGACTATGGCTACACCTTC. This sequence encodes CASSIISWDRGRIDYGYTF.

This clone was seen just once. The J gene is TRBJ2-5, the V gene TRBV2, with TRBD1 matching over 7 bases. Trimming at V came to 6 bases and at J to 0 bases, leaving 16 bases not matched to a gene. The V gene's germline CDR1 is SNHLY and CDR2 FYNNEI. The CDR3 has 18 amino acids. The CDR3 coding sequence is TGTGCCAGCAGGGCCCGTCCGGGACAGAGCTCGTACCAAGAGACCCAGTACTTC. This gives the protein CASRARPGQSSYQETQYF.

CDR3 sequence reads: CASSLSPGYNQPQHF. CDR3 nucleotide sequence: TGCGCCAGCAGCTTGTCTCCGGGGTACAATCAGCCCCAGCATTTT. The genes are TRBV5-1 and TRBJ1-5; no clear D. This CDR3 has 15 amino acids. V gave up 1 base and J gave up 3 bases, with 11 bases separating them. The germline V gene has CDR1 SGHRS and CDR2 YFSETQ.

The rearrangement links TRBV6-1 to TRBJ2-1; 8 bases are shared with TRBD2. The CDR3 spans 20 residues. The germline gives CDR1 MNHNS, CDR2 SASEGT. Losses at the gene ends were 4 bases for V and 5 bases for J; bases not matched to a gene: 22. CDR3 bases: TGTGCCAGCAGTGGCCCTGGTTGGGTAGCGGGGAGACTGGGTGACAATGAGCAGTTCTTC. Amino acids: CASSGPGWVAGRLGDNEQFF.

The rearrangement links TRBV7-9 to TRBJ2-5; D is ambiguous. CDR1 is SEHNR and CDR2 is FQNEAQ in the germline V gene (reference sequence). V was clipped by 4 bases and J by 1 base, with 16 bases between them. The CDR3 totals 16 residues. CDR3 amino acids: CASSSFRFDGQETQYF. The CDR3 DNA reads TGTGCCAGCAGCTCCTTTCGTTTTGATGGCCAAGAGACCCAGTACTTC.

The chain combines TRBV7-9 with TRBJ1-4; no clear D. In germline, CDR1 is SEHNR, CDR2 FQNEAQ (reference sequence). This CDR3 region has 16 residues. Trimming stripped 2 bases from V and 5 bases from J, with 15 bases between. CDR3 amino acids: CASSLLGGQQNEKLFF. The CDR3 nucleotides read TGTGCCAGCAGCTTACTGGGTGGGCAGCAGAATGAAAAACTGTTTTTT. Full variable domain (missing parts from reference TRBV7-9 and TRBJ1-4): DTGVSQNPRHKITKRGQNVTFRCDPISEHNRLYWYRQTLGQGPEFLTYFQNEAQLEKSRLLSDRFSAERPKGSFSTLEIQRTEQGDSAMYLCASSLLGGQQNEKLFFGSGTQLSVL.

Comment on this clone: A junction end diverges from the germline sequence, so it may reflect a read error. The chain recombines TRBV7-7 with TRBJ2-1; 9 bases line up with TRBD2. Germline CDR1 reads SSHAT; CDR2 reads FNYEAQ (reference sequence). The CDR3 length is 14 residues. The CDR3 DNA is TGTGCTAGCAGCCTGACCGGGACTAGCAAAGAGCAGTTCTTC. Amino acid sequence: CASSLTGTSKEQFF. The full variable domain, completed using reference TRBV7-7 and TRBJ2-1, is GAGVSQSPRYKVTKRGQDVTLRCDPISSHATLYWYQQALGQGPEFLTYFNYEAQPDKSGLPSDRFSAERPEGSISTLTIQRTEQRDSAMYRCASSLTGTSKEQFFGPGTRLTVL.

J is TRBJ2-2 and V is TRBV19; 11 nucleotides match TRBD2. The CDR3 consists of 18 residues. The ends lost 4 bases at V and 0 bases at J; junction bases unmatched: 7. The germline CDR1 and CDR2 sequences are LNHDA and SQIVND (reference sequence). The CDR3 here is CASSKRSGRAPNTGELFF. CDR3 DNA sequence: TGTGCCAGTAGTAAGCGTAGCGGGAGGGCCCCGAACACCGGGGAGCTGTTTTTT.

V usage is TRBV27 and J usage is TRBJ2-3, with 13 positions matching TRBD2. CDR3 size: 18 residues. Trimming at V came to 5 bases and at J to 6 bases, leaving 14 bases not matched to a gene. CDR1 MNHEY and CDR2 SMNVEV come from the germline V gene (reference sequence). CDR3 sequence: CASSPYTRTSGSTDTQYF. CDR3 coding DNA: TGTGCCAGCAGTCCCTATACCAGGACTAGCGGGAGTACGGATACGCAGTATTTT.

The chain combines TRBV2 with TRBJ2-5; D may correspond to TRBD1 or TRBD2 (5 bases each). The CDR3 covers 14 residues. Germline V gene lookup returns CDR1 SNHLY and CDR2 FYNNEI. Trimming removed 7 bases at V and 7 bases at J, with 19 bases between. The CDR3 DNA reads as TGTGCCAGCATACTCGCGAAACAGGAGGCGACCCAGTACTTC. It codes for CASILAKQEATQYF.

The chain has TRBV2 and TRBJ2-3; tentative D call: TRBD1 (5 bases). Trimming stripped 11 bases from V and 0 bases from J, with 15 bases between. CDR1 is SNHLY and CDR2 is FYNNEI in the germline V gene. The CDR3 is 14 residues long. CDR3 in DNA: TGTGCCCAGAGCGTTGGGGCTAGCACAGATACGCAGTATTTT. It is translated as CAQSVGASTDTQYF.

The CDR3 DNA is TGCAGCGTCGGAACAGGCAGCCGCATTCAGTACTTC. This encodes CSVGTGSRIQYF. This chain uses TRBV29-1 with TRBJ2-4, with D tentatively TRBD1 (5 bases). CDR3 length: 12 residues. V was trimmed by 6 bases and J by 9 bases, leaving 15 bases between them. The germline V gene encodes CDR1 SQVTM and CDR2 ANQGSEA.

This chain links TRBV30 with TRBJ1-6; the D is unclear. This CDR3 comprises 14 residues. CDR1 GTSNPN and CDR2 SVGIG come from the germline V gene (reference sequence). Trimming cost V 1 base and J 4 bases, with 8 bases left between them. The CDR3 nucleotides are TGTGCCTGGAGTGCCTCCGATTATAATTCACCCCTCCACTTT. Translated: CAWSASDYNSPLHF.

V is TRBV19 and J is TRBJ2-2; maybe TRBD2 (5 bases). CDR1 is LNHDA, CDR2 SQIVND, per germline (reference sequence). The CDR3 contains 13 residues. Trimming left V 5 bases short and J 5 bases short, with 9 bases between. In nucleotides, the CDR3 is TGTGCCAGTAGTCGGGGAAAGACCGGGGAGCTGTTTTTT. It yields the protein CASSRGKTGELFF.